The 28 T cell receptor beta chains below come from one sample, sequenced in a study of T cells after yellow fever vaccination. TCRdb re-called the 5' RACE reads through MiXCR, storing one row per CDR3 protein. The data show 450,000 to 600,000 distinct CDR3 sequences, around a sixth seen once. The material was PBMCs, obtained around 5 days after the first yellow fever vaccination. Receptors originate from a man aged 18 to 30 who received the YFV17D yellow fever vaccine.

The gene calls are TRBV5-4 and TRBJ2-3, with D possibly called TRBD1 or TRBD2 (5 bases each). The CDR3 has 15 amino acids. V lost 5 bases and J lost 2, with 15 bases in between. From germline, CDR1 is SGHNT and CDR2 YYREEE (reference sequence). The CDR3 is CASRGDLIPTDTQYF. The CDR3 DNA reads as TGTGCCAGCAGAGGGGACCTCATACCCACAGATACGCAGTATTTT.

This clonotype was seen a handful of times. The chain employs TRBV25-1 and TRBJ1-3; weak D call: TRBD1 (6 bases). The CDR3 totals 15 residues. From germline, CDR1 is MGHDK and CDR2 SYGVNS. Between the trimmed V and J ends, which lost 4 bases and 2 bases, there was a span of 12 bases. In nucleotides, the CDR3 is TGTGCCAGCAGTGCCACAGGGAACCCTGGAAACACCATATATTTT. Residues: CASSATGNPGNTIYF.

The rearrangement uses TRBV27 and TRBJ1-2; D is uncertain. Looked up from germline, CDR1 is MNHEY and CDR2 is SMNVEV (reference sequence). V lost 0 bases to trimming and J lost 8 bases, with 10 bases between them. This CDR3 spans 13 amino acids. The CDR3 protein is CASSLSPLGGYTF. CDR3 nucleotides: TGTGCCAGCAGTTTATCGCCGCTAGGCGGCTACACCTTC.

This clonotype came up once. The chain links TRBV29-1 to TRBJ2-5, with D hard to call. V lost 0 bases and J lost 1, with 9 bases in between. Germline V gene data show CDR1 as SQVTM and CDR2 as ANQGSEA. CDR3 length: 14 residues. Written as DNA, the CDR3 is TGCAGCGTTGAAGATCGACGGAGCCAAGAGACCCAGTACTTC. It is translated as CSVEDRRSQETQYF.

This clonotype was counted between two and nine times. V and J are TRBV10-2 and TRBJ2-5; D not certain. CDR3 length equals 15 residues. V lost 3 bases and J lost 4, with 15 bases in between. The germline V gene encodes CDR1 WSHSY and CDR2 SAAADI. In nucleotides, the CDR3 is TGCGCCAGCAGTGACGTACAGCTGGTCCCAGAGACCCAGTACTTC. The encoded protein is CASSDVQLVPETQYF.

In its sample, this clonotype was seen a few times. This chain joins TRBV5-1 and TRBJ2-5; 10 nucleotides agree with TRBD1. This CDR3 spans 17 amino acids. Germline V gene lookup returns CDR1 SGHRS and CDR2 YFSETQ. The junction had 7 bases not matched to a gene; V was cut back by 1 base and J by 1 base. The CDR3 region has the DNA TGCGCCAGCAGCTTGAACGAGGACAGGGGGGTCCAAGAGACCCAGTACTTC. Its translation is CASSLNEDRGVQETQYF.

The table lists this clonotype with a few counts. This sequence joins TRBV10-2 and TRBJ2-1; D perhaps matches TRBD1 (6 bases). Germline CDR1 reads WSHSY; CDR2 reads SAAADI. V was trimmed by 3 bases and J by 0 bases, leaving 6 bases between them. CDR3 size: 14 residues. CDR3: CASSDRGSYNEQFF. The CDR3 region has the DNA TGCGCCAGCAGTGACAGGGGCTCCTACAATGAGCAGTTCTTC.

This clonotype turned up a few times. The genes are TRBV11-2 and TRBJ2-1; D ambiguous. Looked up from germline, CDR1 is SGHAT and CDR2 is FQNNGV. The ends were cut back, 0 bases at V and 5 bases at J, with 8 bases in the middle. The CDR3 runs to 14 residues. CDR3 DNA sequence: TGTGCCAGCAGCTTAGATCACTGGGACAATGAGCAGTTCTTC. It translates to CASSLDHWDNEQFF.

This clonotype was counted only a few times. The chain joins TRBV9 to TRBJ2-3, with D uncertain. CDR1 is SGDLS, CDR2 YYNGEE, per germline. V was trimmed by 4 bases and J by 5 bases, leaving 11 bases between them. The CDR3 contains 13 residues. The CDR3 DNA reads as TGTGCCAGCAGCCCTACGGTCGGAGATACGCAGTATTTT. This sequence encodes CASSPTVGDTQYF.

Here the CDR3 reads CASSPNTGSISYEQYF. For the CDR3, the DNA is TGTGCCAGCTCACCAAATACGGGGTCCATCTCCTACGAGCAGTACTTC. This chain connects TRBV18 to TRBJ2-7; D may be TRBD2 (5 bases). The CDR3 runs to 16 residues. CDR1 KGHSH and CDR2 LQKENI come from the germline V gene. The V end lost 2 bases, the J end lost 0 bases, and 14 bases lay between the germline ends.

At least ten counts were recorded for this clonotype. CDR3 loop: CASSYSSGGYEQYF. The CDR3 region has the DNA TGTGCCAGCAGTTACTCGTCCGGGGGCTACGAGCAGTACTTC. V usage is TRBV6-5 and J usage is TRBJ2-7; D may be TRBD2 (6 bases). The CDR3 is 14 amino acids. V was trimmed by 0 bases and J by 3 bases, leaving 9 bases between them. CDR1 MNHEY and CDR2 SVGAGI come from the germline V gene.

This clonotype was recorded a few times. The rearrangement links TRBV20-1 to TRBJ1-3; no firm D call. CDR1 DFQATT and CDR2 SNEGSKA come from the germline V gene (reference sequence). CDR3 size: 15 residues. Trimming shortened V by 0 bases and J by 0 bases, and 9 bases separated the two germline ends. The CDR3 reads CSAREKTFSGNTIYF. As DNA, the CDR3 is TGCAGTGCTAGAGAGAAAACCTTCTCTGGAAACACCATATATTTT.

The rearrangement joins TRBV6-5 to TRBJ1-6; a possible D gene is TRBD1 (5 bases). Trimming stripped 4 bases from V and 9 bases from J, with 13 bases between. The V gene's germline CDR1 is MNHEY and CDR2 SVGAGI. The CDR3 runs 14 residues. The CDR3, as DNA: TGTGCCAGCAGTTTCGCCCTTGGGGGTTCACCCCTCCACTTT. It specifies CASSFALGGSPLHF.

This clonotype has just a few counts. The rearrangement uses TRBV7-2 and TRBJ1-2, with D perhaps matching TRBD1 (6 bases). The CDR3 has 15 amino acids. V gave up 1 base and J gave up 3 bases, with 12 bases separating them. The germline gives CDR1 SGHTA, CDR2 FQGNSA. The CDR3 is CASSLDRDPHYGYTF. The CDR3 DNA reads TGTGCCAGCAGCTTAGACAGGGATCCCCACTATGGCTACACCTTC. The full variable domain, completed using reference TRBV7-2 and TRBJ1-2, is GAGVSQSPSNKVTEKGKDVELRCDPISGHTALYWYRQSLGQGLEFLIYFQGNSAPDKSGLPSDRFSAERTGGSVSTLTIQRTQQEDSAVYLCASSLDRDPHYGYTFGSGTRLTVV.

This clonotype turned up a few times. The V call is TRBV7-9, the J call TRBJ1-2; no clear D gene. The CDR3 is made up of 15 amino acids. CDR1 is SEHNR and CDR2 is FQNEAQ in the germline V gene (reference sequence). The V end lost 4 bases, the J end lost 3 bases, and 15 bases lay between the germline ends. CDR3 in DNA: TGTGCCAGCAGCTCCCACGATTTGGTGGACTATGGCTACACCTTC. It translates to CASSSHDLVDYGYTF.

This clonotype was seen a few times. CDR3 DNA: TGTGCCAGCAGCCAAGTAGGGACGGGCGGGGGCACAGATACGCAGTATTTT. Translating gives CASSQVGTGGGTDTQYF. V gene TRBV4-2 combines with J gene TRBJ2-3; a possible D gene is TRBD2 (6 bases). V was cut by 1 base and J by 1 base, with 15 bases left in between. The CDR3 has 17 amino acids. Germline assignment: CDR1 LGHNA and CDR2 YNFKEQ.

The gene calls are TRBV4-1 and TRBJ1-6; D remains unclear. V lost 0 bases to trimming and J lost 7 bases, with 10 bases between them. Germline CDR1 and CDR2: MGHRA and YSYEKL. CDR3 size: 15 residues. DNA of the CDR3: TGCGCCAGCAGCCAAGAACCCCACAACAATTCACCCCTCCACTTT. As protein: CASSQEPHNNSPLHF.

Ten or more counts support this clonotype. The rearrangement uses TRBV5-1 and TRBJ2-2, with 7 bases that match TRBD2. This CDR3 has 15 amino acids. Trimming cost V 0 bases and J 4 bases; bases outside gene matches: 3. CDR1 is SGHRS, CDR2 YFSETQ, per germline. The CDR3 region has the DNA TGCGCCAGCAGCTTGGCCGGGACTACCACCGGGGAGCTGTTTTTT. Protein: CASSLAGTTTGELFF. The variable domain in full, with the rest retrieved from reference TRBV5-1 and TRBJ2-2, is KAGVTQTPRYLIKTRGQQVTLSCSPISGHRSVSWYQQTPGQGLQFLFEYFSETQRNKGNFPGRFSGRQFSNSRSEMNVSTLELGDSALYLCASSLAGTTTGELFFGEGSRLTVL.

This clonotype was seen more than once but under ten times. The chain is built from TRBV4-1 and TRBJ1-1; D is possibly TRBD1 (5 bases). The CDR3 has 13 amino acids. V was pared by 6 bases and J by 3 bases, with 11 bases between. The V gene's germline CDR1 is MGHRA and CDR2 YSYEKL. The CDR3 DNA is TGCGCCAGCAGTATTATAGGGGACACTGAAGCTTTCTTT. Its protein is CASSIIGDTEAFF.

The count of this clonotype is one. The chain couples TRBV25-1 to TRBJ1-6; D is undetermined. The V end lost 7 bases, the J end lost 3 bases, and 13 bases lay between the germline ends. The germline V gene encodes CDR1 MGHDK and CDR2 SYGVNS. This CDR3 comprises 15 residues. The DNA for the CDR3 is TGTGCCAGCACAGTTCGGGAAAACTATAATTCACCCCTCCACTTT. Encoded protein: CASTVRENYNSPLHF.

This clonotype was observed a few times. The gene calls are TRBV6-1 and TRBJ2-7, with TRBD1 identical over 8 bases. This CDR3 spans 12 amino acids. Germline trimming cut 10 bases from V and 2 bases from J; bases unmatched to any gene: 4. Germline CDR1 and CDR2: MNHNS and SASEGT. CDR3 region: CATLTGAYEQYF. The CDR3 coding sequence is TGTGCCACCCTGACAGGGGCCTACGAGCAGTACTTC.

This chain connects TRBV4-3 to TRBJ1-1; D is uncertain. V dropped 0 bases and J dropped 8 bases, with 10 bases sitting between them. The CDR3 contains 13 residues. CDR1 and CDR2 (germline): LGHNA, YSLEER. The CDR3 loop is CASSQEYLGEAFF. CDR3 nucleotide sequence: TGCGCCAGCAGCCAAGAGTACTTGGGGGAAGCTTTCTTT.

The chain combines TRBV12-5 with TRBJ1-2; D remains unclear. CDR3 size: 14 residues. Per the germline V gene, CDR1 is LGHNT and CDR2 is FRNRAP. The ends were cut back, 6 bases at V and 2 bases at J, with 13 bases in the middle. CDR3 region: CASGHPSGNYGYTF. In DNA form, the CDR3 reads TGTGCTAGTGGCCACCCCTCGGGGAACTATGGCTACACCTTC.

This chain links TRBV6-4 with TRBJ2-3; 9 positions match TRBD2. Germline V gives CDR1 MRHNA, CDR2 SNTAGT. The junction had 4 bases not matched to a gene; V was cut back by 5 bases and J by 4 bases. The CDR3 consists of 14 residues. CDR3 sequence (DNA): TGTGCCAGCAGTATGACTAGCGGACCAGATACGCAGTATTTT. This gives the protein CASSMTSGPDTQYF.

This chain uses TRBV12-3 or TRBV12-4 with TRBJ1-3, with TRBD1 identical over 7 bases. V dropped 6 bases and J dropped 0; count of bases not matched to a gene: 8. This CDR3 has 16 amino acids. This CDR3 reads CASSATGSSSGNTIYF. CDR3 in DNA: TGTGCCAGCAGCGCGACAGGGTCGAGCTCTGGAAACACCATATATTTT.

This clonotype was seen more than once but under ten times. The gene calls are TRBV29-1 and TRBJ1-4; D remains unclear. V gave up 4 bases and J gave up 8 bases, with 11 bases separating them. CDR1 SQVTM and CDR2 ANQGSEA come from the germline V gene. The CDR3 is 12 amino acids. The CDR3 coding sequence is TGCAGCGTTGGCCTGGGAGGGGAAAAACTGTTTTTT. Amino acid sequence: CSVGLGGEKLFF.

This clonotype has only a few counts. This rearrangement joins TRBV18 to TRBJ2-2, with unresolved D. The length of the CDR3 is 16 residues. The ends were cut back, 1 base at V and 2 bases at J, with 11 bases in the middle. The germline gives CDR1 KGHSH, CDR2 LQKENI. The CDR3 sequence is CASSPQNSFNTGELFF. The CDR3 DNA reads as TGTGCCAGCTCACCACAAAACAGCTTTAACACCGGGGAGCTGTTTTTT.

This clonotype has just a few counts. The genes are TRBV5-5 and TRBJ2-3; the D is unclear. The germline V and J ends were trimmed by 4 bases and 3 bases, with 15 bases remaining between them. Per the germline V gene, CDR1 is SGHKS and CDR2 is YYEKEE (reference sequence). This CDR3 is 15 amino acids long. The CDR3 sequence is CASSRDGSRTDTQYF. For the CDR3, the DNA is TGTGCCAGCAGCCGCGACGGTTCGAGGACAGATACGCAGTATTTT. Looking up the rest from reference TRBV5-5 and TRBJ2-3 gives the full variable domain: DAGVTQSPTHLIKTRGQQVTLRCSPISGHKSVSWYQQVLGQGPQFIFQYYEKEERGRGNFPDRFSARQFPNYSSELNVNALLLGDSALYLCASSRDGSRTDTQYFGPGTRLTVL.